One and the same sample provided the 15 T cell receptor beta chains below, sequenced in a study of Graves' ophthalmopathy and Graves' hyperthyroidism. RNA transcripts were the template, and TCR beta CDR3 regions were amplified from them. An opening RT-PCR round employed HTBI primers and preceded a second-round multiplex PCR. TCRdb recomputed calls from the multiplex PCR reads with MiXCR, one row per CDR3 protein. The table has 600,000 to 700,000 distinct CDR3 sequences, roughly two fifths seen once; the top ten hold under 3.5%. Sequenced sample: peripheral blood. The receptors stem from an adult man with Graves' ophthalmopathy.

J is TRBJ2-6 and V is TRBV7-2; possible D gene TRBD1, 5 bases. Germline assignment: CDR1 SGHTA and CDR2 FQGNSA. Trimming removed 1 base at V and 2 bases at J, with 12 bases between. The CDR3 spans 17 residues. The CDR3 loop is CASSLVAIGAGANVLTF. In DNA, the CDR3 is TGTGCCAGCAGCTTAGTCGCCATAGGGGCTGGGGCCAACGTCCTGACTTTC. The variable domain in full, completed from reference TRBV7-2 and TRBJ2-6, reads GAGVSQSPSNKVTEKGKDVELRCDPISGHTALYWYRQSLGQGLEFLIYFQGNSAPDKSGLPSDRFSAERTGGSVSTLTIQRTQQEDSAVYLCASSLVAIGAGANVLTFGAGSRLTVL.

The V and J genes are TRBV10-3 and TRBJ2-5, with TRBD2 identical over 8 bases. The CDR3 loop spans 13 amino acids. V lost 4 bases, J lost 4 bases, and 2 bases stayed unmatched. CDR1 ENHRY and CDR2 SYGVKD come from the germline V gene. The chain's CDR3 is CAISARGGETQYF. CDR3 nucleotides: TGTGCCATCAGTGCACGGGGGGGAGAGACCCAGTACTTC.

This clonotype was counted ten times or more. The CDR3 nucleotides are TGTGCCAGTAGTATAGGGAACGGATATAGCAATCAGCCCCAGCATTTT. As protein: CASSIGNGYSNQPQHF. This chain joins TRBV19 and TRBJ1-5; no clear D. V was clipped by 1 base and J by 0 bases, with 10 bases between them. CDR1 is LNHDA, CDR2 SQIVND, per germline (reference sequence). There are 16 residues in the CDR3.

This clonotype was observed at least ten times. V is TRBV15 and J is TRBJ1-4, with D tentatively TRBD1 (5 bases). This CDR3 contains 15 residues. The germline V gene has CDR1 LNHNV and CDR2 YYDKDF (reference sequence). V was trimmed by 0 bases and J by 10 bases, leaving 15 bases between them. CDR3 sequence: CATSRDPAGGGKLFF. DNA for the CDR3: TGTGCCACCAGCAGAGATCCAGCAGGTGGGGGAAAACTGTTTTTT.

This clonotype was found many times. This chain connects TRBV3-1 to TRBJ2-7; D not certain. Trimming took off 6 bases at V and 4 bases at J, with 10 bases between the two ends. Germline CDR1 reads LGHDT; CDR2 reads YNNKEL (reference sequence). The CDR3 is 12 residues long. CDR3 coding DNA: TGTGCCAGCAGTAGGATGGGGTACGAGCAGTACTTC. This encodes CASSRMGYEQYF.

A note on this clonotype: The germline gene is not matched at one end of the junction; a read error may be the cause. The chain links TRBV7-9 to TRBJ2-7; unclear D gene. The CDR3 sequence is 11 residues long. CDR1 and CDR2 (germline): SEHNR, FQNEAQ (reference sequence). CDR3 in amino acids: CASSLGGEQCF. DNA of the CDR3: TGTGCCAGCAGCTTGGGCGGTGAGCAGTGCTTC.

The chain has TRBV29-1 and TRBJ2-5; D gene uncertain. V was cut by 8 bases and J by 1 base, with 8 bases left in between. Germline V lookup: CDR1 SQVTM, CDR2 ANQGSEA. CDR3 length equals 11 residues. CDR3 region: CSRQIQETQYF. The DNA of the CDR3 is TGCAGCCGCCAAATCCAAGAGACCCAGTACTTC.

The V call is TRBV7-9, the J call TRBJ2-5; D gene unclear. The CDR3 totals 11 residues. Trimming took 5 bases from V and 7 from J, leaving 8 bases between them. Per the germline V gene, CDR1 is SEHNR and CDR2 is FQNEAQ (reference sequence). The CDR3: CASSGMGTQYF. The CDR3, as DNA: TGTGCCAGCAGCGGGATGGGGACCCAGTACTTC.

The V gene is TRBV20-1, the J gene TRBJ1-2; 9 bases match TRBD1. This CDR3 region has 14 residues. J was trimmed by 4 bases and V by 5 bases; bases with no gene match: 8. The V gene's germline CDR1 is DFQATT and CDR2 SNEGSKA (reference sequence). The CDR3 spells CSAVRQGESYGYTF. The CDR3, as DNA: TGCAGTGCTGTAAGACAGGGGGAGTCCTATGGCTACACCTTC.

This clonotype was recorded many times. The chain recombines TRBV29-1 with TRBJ1-1; a weak D match, TRBD1 (6 bases). This CDR3 is built from 10 residues. V dropped 6 bases and J dropped 5 bases, with 7 bases sitting between them. The germline gives CDR1 SQVTM, CDR2 ANQGSEA. CDR3 amino acids: CSVGQTEAFF. The DNA for the CDR3 is TGCAGCGTCGGACAGACTGAAGCTTTCTTT.

The chain carries TRBV7-9 and TRBJ2-7; 9 bases map to TRBD1. Germline CDR1 SEHNR, CDR2 FQNEAQ (reference sequence). The ends lost 5 bases at V and 5 bases at J; junction bases unmatched: 13. This CDR3 contains 16 residues. This CDR3 is CASSPTNPGTGNEQYF. The CDR3 region has the DNA TGTGCCAGCAGCCCCACCAACCCCGGGACAGGGAACGAGCAGTACTTC.

This clonotype occurred many times. The chain employs TRBV7-9 and TRBJ1-1, with D maybe TRBD1 (5 bases). V was clipped by 6 bases and J by 0 bases, with 11 bases between them. Germline V lookup: CDR1 SEHNR, CDR2 FQNEAQ (reference sequence). The CDR3 is made up of 14 amino acids. The CDR3 protein is CASSTDSLNTEAFF. The CDR3 DNA sequence: TGTGCCAGCAGTACTGACAGCCTGAACACTGAAGCTTTCTTT.

The V and J genes are TRBV11-2 and TRBJ2-5; 7 bases fit TRBD1. CDR1 and CDR2 from the germline V gene are SGHAT and FQNNGV. The CDR3 runs to 16 residues. V gave up 6 bases and J gave up 2 bases; unmatched junction bases: 12. The CDR3 DNA is TGTGCCAGCAGGTCGACAGGGTTCGGAGAACAAGAGACCCAGTACTTC. Encoded protein: CASRSTGFGEQETQYF.

DNA for the CDR3: TGTGCCAGCAGTGCTAGAGACAGTCCCCAAGAGACCCAGTACTTC. Translating gives CASSARDSPQETQYF. The chain carries TRBV25-1 and TRBJ2-5, with D tentatively TRBD1 (5 bases). Trimming pared 4 bases from V and 1 base from J, leaving 13 bases between. The germline V gene encodes CDR1 MGHDK and CDR2 SYGVNS. The CDR3 covers 15 residues.

About this clonotype: A much larger clone is a single base away; this may be a read error. The rearrangement joins TRBV2 to TRBJ1-5; D is unclear. CDR3 length: 14 amino acids. Germline CDR1 SNHLY, CDR2 FYNNEI. V shed 8 bases and J shed 2 bases, with 13 bases lying between them. CDR3 loop: CASLGLGGNQPQHF. CDR3 bases: TGTGCCAGCCTAGGGCTAGGTGGCAATCAGCCCCAGCATTTT.